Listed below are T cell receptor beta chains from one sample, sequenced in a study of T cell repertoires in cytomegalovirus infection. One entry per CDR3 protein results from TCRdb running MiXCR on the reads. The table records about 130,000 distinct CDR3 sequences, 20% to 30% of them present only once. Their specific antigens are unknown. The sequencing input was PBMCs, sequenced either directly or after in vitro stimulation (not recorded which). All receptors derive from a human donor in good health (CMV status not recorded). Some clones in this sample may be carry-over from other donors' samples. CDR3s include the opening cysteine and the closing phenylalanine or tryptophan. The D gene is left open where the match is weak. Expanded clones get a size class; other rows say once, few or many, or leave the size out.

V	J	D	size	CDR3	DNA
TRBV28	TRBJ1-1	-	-	CASSLNVGDTEAFF	TGTGCCAGCAGTTTAAACGTTGGGGACACTGAAGCTTTCTTT
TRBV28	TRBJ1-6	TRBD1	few	CASRRQGEPPLHF	TGTGCCAGCAGGAGACAGGGGGAGCCACCCCTCCACTTT
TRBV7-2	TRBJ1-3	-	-	CASRPGPGNTIYF	TGTGCCAGCAGACCAGGGCCTGGAAACACCATATATTTT
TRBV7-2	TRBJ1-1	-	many	CASSLAEGTDTEAFF	TGTGCCAGCAGCTTAGCGGAAGGGACTGACACTGAAGCTTTCTTT
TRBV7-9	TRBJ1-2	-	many	CASSRGVDYGYTF	TGTGCCAGCAGCAGGGGGGTGGACTATGGCTACACCTTC
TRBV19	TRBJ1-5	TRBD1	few	CASSPDRGYNQPQHF	TGTGCCAGTAGTCCTGACAGGGGATACAATCAGCCCCAGCATTTT
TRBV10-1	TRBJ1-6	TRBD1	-	CASSEGRGLNSPLHF	TGCGCCAGCAGTGAGGGCAGGGGGCTGAATTCACCCCTCCACTTT
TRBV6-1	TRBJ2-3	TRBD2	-	CASMDLREADTQYF	TGTGCCAGCATGGATTTGCGGGAGGCAGATACGCAGTATTTT
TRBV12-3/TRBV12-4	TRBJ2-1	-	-	CASSWEAGANNEQFF	TGTGCCAGCAGTTGGGAGGCCGGGGCGAACAATGAGCAGTTCTTC
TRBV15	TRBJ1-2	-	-	CATSRDWSGGYTF	TGTGCCACCAGCAGAGATTGGTCGGGAGGCTACACCTTC
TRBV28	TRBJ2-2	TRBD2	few	CASSWDYPGELFF	TGTGCCAGCAGTTGGGACTACCCCGGGGAGCTGTTTTTT
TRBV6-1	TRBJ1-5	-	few	CASGYKTGKNQPQHF	TGTGCCAGCGGTTACAAGACAGGCAAAAATCAGCCCCAGCATTTT
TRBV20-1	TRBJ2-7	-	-	CSAVGGTYYEQYF	TGCAGTGCTGTCGGAGGGACCTACTACGAGCAGTACTTC
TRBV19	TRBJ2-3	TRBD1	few	CASSSRTGSGDTQYF	TGTGCCAGTAGTTCCCGGACAGGGTCGGGGGATACGCAGTATTTT
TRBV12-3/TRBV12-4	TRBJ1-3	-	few	CASSWRRGNTIYF	TGTGCCAGCAGCTGGCGGCGGGGAAACACCATATATTTT
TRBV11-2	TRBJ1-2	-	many	CASDDGGGGYTF	TGTGCCAGCGATGATGGGGGTGGCGGCTACACCTTC
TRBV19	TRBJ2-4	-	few	CASHQGRRGNIQYF	TGTGCCAGTCACCAGGGGCGCCGAGGAAACATTCAGTACTTC
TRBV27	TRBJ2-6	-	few	CASSFFASRGGANVLTF	TGTGCCAGCAGTTTTTTCGCCTCCCGGGGTGGGGCCAACGTCCTGACTTTC
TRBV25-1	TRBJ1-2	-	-	CASSDLNYGYTF	TGTGCCAGCAGTGATTTGAACTATGGCTACACCTTC
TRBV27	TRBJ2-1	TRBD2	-	CASSLRTSINEQFF	TGTGCCAGCAGTTTACGGACTAGCATCAATGAGCAGTTCTTC
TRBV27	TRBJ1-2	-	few	CASSTEAGTLYGYTF	TGTGCCAGCAGTACGGAGGCAGGGACCCTCTATGGCTACACCTTC
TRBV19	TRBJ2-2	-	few	CASMGGLQTGELFF	TGTGCCAGTATGGGGGGATTACAAACCGGGGAGCTGTTTTTT
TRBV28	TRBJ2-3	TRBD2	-	CASTTSAGGDTQYF	TGTGCCAGCACCACTAGCGCCGGAGGAGATACGCAGTATTTT
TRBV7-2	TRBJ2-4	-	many	CASGKEVKNIQYF	TGTGCCAGCGGGAAAGAGGTCAAAAACATTCAGTACTTC
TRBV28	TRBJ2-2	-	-	CATLPKTGPTGELFF	TGTGCCACCCTCCCGAAGACAGGTCCCACCGGGGAGCTGTTTTTT
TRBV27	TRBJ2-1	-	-	CASTDLLRKNEQFF	TGTGCCAGCACGGATCTCTTGCGAAAGAATGAGCAGTTCTTC
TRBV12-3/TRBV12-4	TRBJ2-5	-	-	CASSLAEEETQYF	TGTGCCAGCAGTTTAGCAGAGGAGGAGACCCAGTACTTC
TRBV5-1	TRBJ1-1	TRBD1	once	CASSSQTGGDTEAFF	TGCGCCAGCAGCTCACAGACAGGGGGTGACACTGAAGCTTTCTTT
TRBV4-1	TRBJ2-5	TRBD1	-	CASSSRTGLVETQYF	TGCGCCAGCAGCTCCCGGACAGGGTTGGTGGAGACCCAGTACTTC
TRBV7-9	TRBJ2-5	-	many	CASSFLRETQYF	TGTGCCAGCAGCTTCCTGCGGGAGACCCAGTACTTC
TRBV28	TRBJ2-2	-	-	CARYRGPWDDTGELFF	TGTGCCAGGTATCGGGGGCCGTGGGATGACACCGGGGAGCTGTTTTTT
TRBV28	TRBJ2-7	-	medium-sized	CASIPQEAGKRYEQYF	TGTGCCAGCATCCCCCAGGAGGCAGGGAAGCGCTACGAGCAGTACTTC
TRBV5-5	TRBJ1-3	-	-	CASSLESSGNTIYF	TGTGCCAGCAGCTTGGAGAGCTCTGGAAACACCATATATTTT
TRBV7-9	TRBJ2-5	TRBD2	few	CASSATSVEEETQYF	TGTGCCAGCAGCGCCACTAGCGTGGAAGAAGAGACCCAGTACTTC
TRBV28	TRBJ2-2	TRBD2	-	CASNPGLMNTGELFF	TGTGCCAGCAATCCGGGACTAATGAACACCGGGGAGCTGTTTTTT
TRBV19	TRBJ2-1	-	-	CASSTVPGPLRGEQFF	TGTGCCAGTAGTACCGTCCCGGGCCCCTTGAGGGGTGAGCAGTTCTTC
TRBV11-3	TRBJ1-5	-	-	CASSLKQDAQPQHF	TGTGCCAGCAGCTTAAAACAGGACGCTCAGCCCCAGCATTTT
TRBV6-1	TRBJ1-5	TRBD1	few	CASSAVGQFSNSNQPQHF	TGTGCCAGCAGTGCGGTGGGACAGTTCTCCAATAGCAATCAGCCCCAGCATTTT
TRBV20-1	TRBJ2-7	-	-	CSARDRRFPSYEQYF	TGCAGTGCTAGAGATAGGCGTTTCCCCTCCTACGAGCAGTACTTC
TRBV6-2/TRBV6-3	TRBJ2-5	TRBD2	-	CASSYSSGRPQETQYF	TGTGCCAGCAGTTATAGTAGCGGGAGGCCCCAAGAGACCCAGTACTTC
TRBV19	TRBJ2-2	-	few	CASSSYNTGELFF	TGTGCCAGTTCTTCTTATAACACCGGGGAGCTGTTTTTT
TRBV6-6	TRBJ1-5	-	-	CASTKSLYQPQHF	TGTGCCAGCACCAAGAGTTTGTATCAGCCCCAGCATTTT
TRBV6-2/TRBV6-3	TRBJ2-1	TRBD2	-	CASSLGTSRREQFF	TGTGCCAGCAGCCTCGGGACTAGCCGGAGGGAGCAGTTCTTC
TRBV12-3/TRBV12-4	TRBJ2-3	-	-	CASSRLVSASTDTQYF	TGTGCCAGCAGTCGTCTGGTTAGCGCGAGCACAGATACGCAGTATTTT
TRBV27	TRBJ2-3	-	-	CASSLVRGRTDTQYF	TGTGCCAGCAGTTTAGTGCGGGGAAGGACAGATACGCAGTATTTT